Listed here are 19 T cell receptor beta chains from one sample, sequenced in a study of shared clonotypes between healthy human individuals. Clones were read by immunoSEQ multiplex PCR, and TCRdb kept only the in-frame ones, dropping some. The sample yields around 1.6 million clones, approximately 98% seen once. Sequencing was performed on naive CD4+ T cells sorted from blood. Subset in this sample: CD45RA+ positively selected. The receptors come from a man aged 25-40 years in good health.

The DNA for the CDR3 is TGTGCCAGCAGTTCCCCGAGAGAAAAGGGATCCTACAATGAGCAGTTCTTC. It specifies CASSSPREKGSYNEQFF. The chain couples TRBV28 to TRBJ2-1; unclear D gene. CDR1 MDHEN and CDR2 SYDVKM come from the germline V gene. CDR3 size: 17 residues. V lost 4 bases and J lost 1, with 17 bases in between.

This clone was found once. Other nucleotide sequences in the sample specify the same CDR3. The rearrangement links TRBV20-1 to TRBJ2-1; D is unclear. In germline, CDR1 is DFQATT, CDR2 SNEGSKA (reference sequence). This CDR3 comprises 11 residues. V lost 7 bases and J lost 0, with 4 bases in between. The CDR3, as DNA: TGCAGTGTCGACTCCTACAATGAGCAGTTCTTC. Amino acids: CSVDSYNEQFF.

This rearrangement joins TRBV19 to TRBJ1-5; 9 nucleotides match TRBD1. V dropped 7 bases and J dropped 7; count of bases not matched to a gene: 8. CDR1 LNHDA and CDR2 SQIVND come from the germline V gene (reference sequence). The CDR3 is made up of 14 amino acids. CDR3: CASNAGQGFQPQHF. DNA for the CDR3: TGTGCCAGTAACGCCGGACAGGGGTTCCAGCCCCAGCATTTT.

The chain employs TRBV7-9 and TRBJ1-3, with D unresolved. CDR3 length: 14 amino acids. CDR1 is SEHNR, CDR2 FQNEAQ, per germline (reference sequence). With 0 bases removed from V and 3 bases from J, the gap between germline ends came to 6 bases. The CDR3 region is CASSLAVNGNTIYF. The CDR3 region has the DNA TGTGCCAGCAGCTTAGCCGTCAATGGAAACACCATATATTTT.

CDR3 loop: CASSLAGTEAFF. As DNA, the CDR3 is TGTGCCAGCAGCTTAGCAGGAACTGAAGCTTTCTTT. The V call is TRBV7-2, the J call TRBJ1-1, with D unresolved. Trimming pared 0 bases from V and 5 bases from J, leaving 4 bases between. CDR3 length: 12 residues. Germline CDR1 is SGHTA and CDR2 is FQGNSA. Supplemented by reference TRBV7-2 and TRBJ1-1, the full variable domain reads GAGVSQSPSNKVTEKGKDVELRCDPISGHTALYWYRQSLGQGLEFLIYFQGNSAPDKSGLPSDRFSAERTGGSVSTLTIQRTQQEDSAVYLCASSLAGTEAFFGQGTRLTVV.

The chain has TRBV7-2 and TRBJ1-1, with 11 bases identical to TRBD1. Germline assignment: CDR1 SGHTA and CDR2 FQGNSA. The ends lost 5 bases at V and 4 bases at J; junction bases unmatched: 3. The CDR3 extends over 14 amino acids. The CDR3 DNA is TGTGCCAGCAGCACCGGGACAGGGGGCACTGAAGCTTTCTTT. This translates into CASSTGTGGTEAFF.

The chain is built from TRBV11-2 and TRBJ2-1, with 11 bases lining up with TRBD2. The CDR3 sequence is 17 residues long. V lost 1 base, J lost 6 bases, and 8 bases stayed unmatched. Germline V lookup: CDR1 SGHAT, CDR2 FQNNGV. CDR3 loop: CASSLVVRLAGSNEQFF. CDR3 DNA sequence: TGTGCCAGCAGCTTAGTGGTTCGACTAGCGGGGAGCAATGAGCAGTTCTTC.

The chain has TRBV10-2 and TRBJ2-7, with D hard to call. The CDR3 runs to 14 residues. V was clipped by 4 bases and J by 4 bases, with 14 bases between them. Germline V gives CDR1 WSHSY, CDR2 SAAADI. The CDR3 DNA is TGCGCCAGCAGTGGTTTGGCTGTCCATTACGAGCAGTACTTC. Residues: CASSGLAVHYEQYF.

The rearrangement joins TRBV7-9 to TRBJ1-5, with D perhaps TRBD1 (6 bases). Between the trimmed V and J ends, which lost 3 bases and 5 bases, there was a span of 14 bases. The germline V gene has CDR1 SEHNR and CDR2 FQNEAQ (reference sequence). CDR3 length: 15 amino acids. The CDR3 region is CASSFSRGGDQPQHF. The CDR3 DNA follows: TGTGCCAGCAGCTTCTCAAGGGGGGGCGATCAGCCCCAGCATTTT.

This chain connects TRBV5-1 to TRBJ2-5; 7 bases are shared with TRBD1. The CDR3 covers 13 residues. CDR1 and CDR2 (germline): SGHRS, YFSETQ. V lost 7 bases to trimming and J lost 5 bases; unmatched junction nucleotides: 8. The CDR3 DNA follows: TGCGCCAGCGCACCAGGGGGTTGGGAGACCCAGTACTTC. This sequence encodes CASAPGGWETQYF.

As concerns this clone: This CDR3 is also generated by other DNA sequences in the sample. CDR3 coding DNA: TGTGCGTCCTCTTCCGGCACAGATACGCAGTATTTT. This sequence encodes CASSSGTDTQYF. The chain links TRBV2 to TRBJ2-3; no clear D gene. CDR3 length equals 12 residues. Germline CDR1 SNHLY, CDR2 FYNNEI. The full variable domain, completed using reference TRBV2 and TRBJ2-3, is EPEVTQTPSHQVTQMGQEVILRCVPISNHLYFYWYRQILGQKVEFLVSFYNNEISEKSEIFDDQFSVERPDGSNFTLKIRSTKLEDSAMYFCASSSGTDTQYFGPGTRLTVL.

The gene calls are TRBV23-1 and TRBJ2-2; D perhaps matches TRBD1 (5 bases). TRBV23-1 is sorted into the ORF group, with uncertain function. V was cut by 3 bases and J by 2 bases, with 22 bases left in between. The length of the CDR3 is 19 residues. The CDR3 reads CASSQGQPHGDLNTGELFF. Written as DNA, the CDR3 is TGCGCCAGCAGTCAGGGGCAGCCCCACGGAGACCTAAACACCGGGGAGCTGTTTTTT.

The chain joins TRBV29-1 to TRBJ2-5; 7 positions match TRBD1. The CDR3 totals 13 residues. Per the germline V gene, CDR1 is SQVTM and CDR2 is ANQGSEA. The trim removed 1 base at V and 4 bases at J, leaving 3 bases unmatched. The CDR3 here is CSVEGGGGETQYF. CDR3 coding DNA: TGCAGCGTTGAAGGAGGGGGCGGAGAGACCCAGTACTTC.

About this clone itself: Different DNA sequences within this sample yield the same CDR3. The gene calls are TRBV11-3 and TRBJ2-7; weak D call: TRBD1 (6 bases). Germline assignment: CDR1 SGHNT and CDR2 YENEEA. Trimming took 3 bases from V and 6 from J, leaving 12 bases between them. The CDR3 length is 13 residues. CDR3 coding DNA: TGTGCCAGCAGCTTTTTAACAGGGTCCGAGCAGTACTTC. It codes for CASSFLTGSEQYF.

V is TRBV11-2 and J is TRBJ2-3; D remains unclear. Deletions cut 6 bases from V and 10 bases from J, with 11 bases between. The CDR3 contains 11 residues. Germline V gene sequence: CDR1 SGHAT, CDR2 FQNNGV. CDR3 sequence (DNA): TGTGCCAGCAGTAAGGCAAGGGCGCAGTATTTT. Translating gives CASSKARAQYF.

The chain couples TRBV19 to TRBJ1-5; D remains unclear. This CDR3 has 16 residues. Trimming removed 7 bases from V and 0 bases from J, with 16 bases in between. Germline-derived CDR1 and CDR2 are LNHDA and SQIVND (reference sequence). CDR3 in DNA: TGTGCCAGTAAAGGCAGGTTACAGTTTAGCAATCAGCCCCAGCATTTT. This encodes CASKGRLQFSNQPQHF.

On this clone itself: Other DNA sequences of this sample code for an identical CDR3. V usage is TRBV5-1 and J usage is TRBJ2-3, with a possible D match to TRBD2 (5 bases). V lost 0 bases to trimming and J lost 6 bases, with 14 bases between them. The CDR3 runs 15 residues. Germline loops: CDR1 SGHRS, CDR2 YFSETQ. Here the CDR3 DNA reads TGCGCCAGCAGCTTGGCCGGCGGGTCGGCGGATACGCAGTATTTT. It translates to CASSLAGGSADTQYF.

This sequence joins TRBV7-2 and TRBJ2-7, with TRBD2 matching 10 bases. V trimming: 5 bases; J trimming: 3 bases; junction bases outside the gene matches: 7. The CDR3 totals 15 residues. Germline V CDR1 and CDR2: SGHTA, FQGNSA. The CDR3 reads CASSGLAGASYEQYF. The CDR3 DNA reads as TGTGCCAGCAGCGGGCTAGCGGGAGCCAGCTACGAGCAGTACTTC.

The genes are TRBV4-3 and TRBJ2-7; 10 bases map to TRBD2. CDR1 and CDR2 from the germline V gene are LGHNA and YSLEER. CDR3 length equals 16 residues. Trimming at V came to 3 bases and at J to 2 bases, leaving 7 bases not matched to a gene. The CDR3 sequence: CASSQPGLACPYEQYF. CDR3 bases: TGCGCCAGCAGCCAGCCGGGACTAGCGTGCCCCTACGAGCAGTACTTC.